Shown below are 15 T cell receptor beta chains from a single sample sequenced in a study of PD-L1 blockade in urothelial cancer (dated by TCRdb to the late 2010s). This sample's time point label indicates: peripheral blood 6 weeks after treatment start. Receptor libraries were prepared by the immunoSEQ multiplex PCR assay. Not all clones reach the TCRdb copy of this immuneACCESS table, which keeps in-frame sequences only. Checked studies attribute under half of the gap to unresolved V genes and leave the rest unexplained. This sample gives 40,000 or so clones in total; around 80% of them show up just once. Approximately 13% of the sample rests with the top ten. Sample: PBMCs, taken around atezolizumab (anti-PD-L1) treatment. These receptors all stem from a man aged 60 to 69 with urothelial cancer.

This clone was observed a handful of times. This chain connects TRBV9 to TRBJ1-3, with D hard to call. Per the germline V gene, CDR1 is SGDLS and CDR2 is YYNGEE. This CDR3 is built from 18 residues. The germline V and J ends were trimmed by 0 bases and 0 bases, with 16 bases remaining between them. The CDR3 nucleotides are TGTGCCAGCAGCGTAGCTACTAGAACCGACATCTCTGGAAACACCATATATTTT. Encoded protein: CASSVATRTDISGNTIYF.

The chain couples TRBV11-3 to TRBJ2-2, with D possibly being TRBD2 (5 bases). V was shortened by 3 bases and J by 4 bases, with 12 bases between the two germline ends. The CDR3 extends over 15 amino acids. Germline V gene lookup returns CDR1 SGHNT and CDR2 YENEEA. The DNA of the CDR3 is TGTGCCAGCAGCTTCGACGAGGGAACCACCGGGGAGCTGTTTTTT. Protein: CASSFDEGTTGELFF.

The chain links TRBV18 to TRBJ1-4; D not resolved. V dropped 1 base and J dropped 6 bases, with 9 bases sitting between them. Germline assignment: CDR1 KGHSH and CDR2 LQKENI. This CDR3 region has 14 residues. As DNA, the CDR3 is TGTGCCAGCTCACCACGTGGCGCGGATGAAAAACTGTTTTTT. It yields the protein CASSPRGADEKLFF.

The chain is built from TRBV9 and TRBJ1-2; the D is unclear. V lost 4 bases, J lost 7 bases, and 14 bases lay in between. From germline, CDR1 is SGDLS and CDR2 YYNGEE. The CDR3 runs to 13 residues. DNA of the CDR3: TGTGCCAGCAGCCTGAGTCAAATCGGTGGCTACACCTTC. It yields the protein CASSLSQIGGYTF.

This clone was found a few times. The chain has TRBV5-1 and TRBJ2-2; 10 bases match TRBD1. The CDR3 is 16 amino acids. Trimming took 3 bases from V and 6 from J; bases not matched to a gene: 8. Germline CDR1 is SGHRS and CDR2 is YFSETQ. This CDR3 is CASSSQTGGSSGELFF. In DNA, the CDR3 is TGCGCCAGCAGCTCACAGACAGGGGGCAGTTCCGGGGAGCTGTTTTTT.

CDR3 in DNA: TGTGCCAGCAGTCTGACAGGGGGCGCATCTACAGATACGCAGTATTTT. It yields the protein CASSLTGGASTDTQYF. This chain links TRBV27 with TRBJ2-3, with TRBD1 matching over 10 bases. The CDR3 covers 16 residues. V was pared by 5 bases and J by 3 bases, with 8 bases of the junction left unmatched. From germline, CDR1 is MNHEY and CDR2 SMNVEV (reference sequence).

The chain joins TRBV20-1 to TRBJ1-1, with D perhaps TRBD1 (5 bases). Trimming shortened V by 8 bases and J by 11 bases, and 15 bases separated the two germline ends. The CDR3 loop spans 10 amino acids. Germline assignment: CDR1 DFQATT and CDR2 SNEGSKA (reference sequence). In DNA form, the CDR3 reads TGCAGTAAGGGCAGGGCGCATGCTTTCTTT. It is translated as CSKGRAHAFF.

V is TRBV5-5 and J is TRBJ2-2; 14 bases match TRBD2. The CDR3 loop spans 16 amino acids. The trim removed 8 bases at V and 7 bases at J, leaving 10 bases unmatched. CDR1 SGHKS and CDR2 YYEKEE come from the germline V gene (reference sequence). The CDR3 sequence is CASSTSGRAGVGELFF. As DNA, the CDR3 is TGTGCCAGTTCGACTAGCGGGAGGGCCGGGGTCGGGGAGCTGTTTTTT.

In this sample, this clone turned up once. This sequence joins TRBV30 and TRBJ2-3; 8 nucleotides line up with TRBD2. This CDR3 is 14 amino acids long. With V trimmed by 7 bases and J by 3 bases, 9 bases remained unmatched. Germline V CDR1 and CDR2: GTSNPN, SVGIG (reference sequence). In nucleotides, the CDR3 is TGTGCCTACCCAAACGGGGGGGGTACAGATACGCAGTATTTT. Translated, it gives CAYPNGGGTDTQYF. The complete variable domain, with remaining parts taken from reference TRBV30 and TRBJ2-3, reads SQTIHQWPATLVQPVGSPLSLECTVEGTSNPNLYWYRQAAGRGLQLLFYSVGIGQISSEVPQNLSASRPQDRQFILSSKKLLLSDSGFYLCAYPNGGGTDTQYFGPGTRLTVL.

The chain uses TRBV18 and TRBJ2-5, with 10 bases fitting TRBD1. In germline, CDR1 is KGHSH, CDR2 LQKENI. The trim removed 2 bases at V and 4 bases at J, leaving 1 base unmatched. The CDR3 spans 14 residues. The CDR3 nucleotides read TGTGCCAGCTCACCAGGACAGGGGGGAGAGACCCAGTACTTC. Encoded protein: CASSPGQGGETQYF.

The chain joins TRBV11-2 to TRBJ2-2; the D is unclear. Per germline, CDR1 SGHAT and CDR2 FQNNGV. The CDR3 loop spans 16 amino acids. V gave up 2 bases and J gave up 5 bases, with 15 bases separating them. The chain's CDR3 is CASSLNPDPRTGELFF. For the CDR3, the DNA is TGTGCCAGCAGCTTAAACCCCGACCCCAGGACCGGGGAGCTGTTTTTT.

This sequence joins TRBV11-2 and TRBJ2-7; D is unresolved. The CDR3 spans 15 residues. CDR1 SGHAT and CDR2 FQNNGV come from the germline V gene. V was cut by 1 base and J by 0 bases, with 10 bases left in between. This CDR3 is CASSLGPKNSYEQYF. In DNA, the CDR3 is TGTGCCAGCAGCTTAGGGCCCAAGAACTCCTACGAGCAGTACTTC.

V usage is TRBV11-2 and J usage is TRBJ2-7; perhaps TRBD2 as D (6 bases). V lost 5 bases and J 2 bases, leaving 16 bases between the germline ends. This CDR3 spans 15 amino acids. Germline-derived CDR1 and CDR2 are SGHAT and FQNNGV. The CDR3 nucleotides read TGTGCCAGCAGCGACATTAGCGGAGCCACCTACGAGCAGTACTTC. It codes for CASSDISGATYEQYF.

This clone was counted a single time. The chain combines TRBV28 with TRBJ1-5, with TRBD1 matching over 12 bases. In germline, CDR1 is MDHEN, CDR2 SYDVKM. CDR3 size: 18 residues. The V and J ends lost 6 bases and 1 base, in that order; junction bases with no gene match: 10. In nucleotides, the CDR3 is TGTGCCAGCAGCCTAGGGACAGGGGGCGCGGTCAGCAATCAGCCCCAGCATTTT. Amino acids: CASSLGTGGAVSNQPQHF.

Here the CDR3 reads CASMTGTGKVNEQFF. DNA for the CDR3: TGTGCCAGCATGACCGGGACAGGGAAAGTCAATGAGCAGTTCTTC. This chain links TRBV6-6 with TRBJ2-1; 9 bases match TRBD1. CDR1 and CDR2 from the germline V gene are MNHNY and SVGAGI (reference sequence). The CDR3 consists of 15 residues. Unmatched junction bases numbered 10, after V lost 7 bases and J lost 6 bases.